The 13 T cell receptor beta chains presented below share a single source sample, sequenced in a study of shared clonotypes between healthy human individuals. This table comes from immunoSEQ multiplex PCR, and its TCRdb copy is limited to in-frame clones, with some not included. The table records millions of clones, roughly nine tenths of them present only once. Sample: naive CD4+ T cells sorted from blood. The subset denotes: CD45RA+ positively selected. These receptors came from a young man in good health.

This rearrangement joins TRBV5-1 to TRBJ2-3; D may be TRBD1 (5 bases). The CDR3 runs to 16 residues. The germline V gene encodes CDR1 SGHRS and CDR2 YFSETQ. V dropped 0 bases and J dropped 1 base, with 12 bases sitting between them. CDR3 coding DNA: TGCGCCAGCAGCTTGGCCCTCACAGGAGGCACAGATACGCAGTATTTT. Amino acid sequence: CASSLALTGGTDTQYF.

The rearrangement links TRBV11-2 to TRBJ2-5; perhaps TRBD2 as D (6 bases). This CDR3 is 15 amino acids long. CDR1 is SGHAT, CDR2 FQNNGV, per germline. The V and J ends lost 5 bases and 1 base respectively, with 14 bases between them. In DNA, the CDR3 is TGTGCCAGCAGCCGAGCCCTAGCGCCCCAAGAGACCCAGTACTTC. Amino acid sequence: CASSRALAPQETQYF.

This CDR3 reads CASSRTGTFDEQYF. DNA of the CDR3: TGTGCCAGCAGCCGGACAGGGACCTTCGACGAGCAGTACTTC. V is TRBV6-5 and J is TRBJ2-7, with 8 bases fitting TRBD1. CDR1 and CDR2 from the germline V gene are MNHEY and SVGAGI. V dropped 6 bases and J dropped 5; count of bases not matched to a gene: 9. This CDR3 has 14 residues.

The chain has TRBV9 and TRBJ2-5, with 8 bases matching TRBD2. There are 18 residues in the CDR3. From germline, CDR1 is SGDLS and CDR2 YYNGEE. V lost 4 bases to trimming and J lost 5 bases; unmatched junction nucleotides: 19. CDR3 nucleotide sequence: TGTGCCAGCAGCCTCCCCACTGCGGGGGGCCAACGTAGGGAGACCCAGTACTTC. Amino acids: CASSLPTAGGQRRETQYF. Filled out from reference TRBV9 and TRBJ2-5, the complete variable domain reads DSGVTQTPKHLITATGQRVTLRCSPRSGDLSVYWYQQSLDQGLQFLIQYYNGEERAKGNILERFSAQQFPDLHSELNLSSLELGDSALYFCASSLPTAGGQRRETQYFGPGTRLLVL.

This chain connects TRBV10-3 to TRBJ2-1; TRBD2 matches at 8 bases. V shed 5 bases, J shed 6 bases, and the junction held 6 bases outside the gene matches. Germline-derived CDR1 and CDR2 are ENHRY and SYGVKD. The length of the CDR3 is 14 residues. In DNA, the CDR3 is TGTGCCATCAGTATCGGACTAGCAGTCAATGAGCAGTTCTTC. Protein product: CAISIGLAVNEQFF.

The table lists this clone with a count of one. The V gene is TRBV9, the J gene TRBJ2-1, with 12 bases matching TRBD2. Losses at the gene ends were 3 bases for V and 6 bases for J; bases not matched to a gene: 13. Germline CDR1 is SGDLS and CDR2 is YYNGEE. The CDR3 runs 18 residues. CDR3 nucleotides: TGTGCCAGCAGCGCGAGGGGACTAGCGGGTGGTGGGGGCAATGAGCAGTTCTTC. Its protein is CASSARGLAGGGGNEQFF.

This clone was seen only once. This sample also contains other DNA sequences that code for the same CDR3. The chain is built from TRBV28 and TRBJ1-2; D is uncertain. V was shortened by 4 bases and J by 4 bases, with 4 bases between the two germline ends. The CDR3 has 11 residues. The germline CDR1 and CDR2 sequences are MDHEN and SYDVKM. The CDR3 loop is CASSSPYGYTF. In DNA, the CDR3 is TGTGCCAGCAGTTCCCCCTATGGCTACACCTTC.

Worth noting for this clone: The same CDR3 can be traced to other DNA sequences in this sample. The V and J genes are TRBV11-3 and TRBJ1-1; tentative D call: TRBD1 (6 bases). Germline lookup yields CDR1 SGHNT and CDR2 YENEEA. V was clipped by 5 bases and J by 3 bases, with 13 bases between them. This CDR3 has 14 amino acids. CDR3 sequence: CASSLQGEDTEAFF. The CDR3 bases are TGTGCCAGCAGCCTACAGGGTGAGGACACTGAAGCTTTCTTT.

The CDR3 DNA reads as TGCGCCAGCAGCTTGGTTCTGGGGGACGAGCAGTTCTTC. Its protein is CASSLVLGDEQFF. This chain connects TRBV5-1 to TRBJ2-1; D may correspond to TRBD1 or TRBD2 (5 bases each). CDR1 and CDR2 from the germline V gene are SGHRS and YFSETQ. V was shortened by 0 bases and J by 10 bases, with 11 bases between the two germline ends. The CDR3 covers 13 residues.

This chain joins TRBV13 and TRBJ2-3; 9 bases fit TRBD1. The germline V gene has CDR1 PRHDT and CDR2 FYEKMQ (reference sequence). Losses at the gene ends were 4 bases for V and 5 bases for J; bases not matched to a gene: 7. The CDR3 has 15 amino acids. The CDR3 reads CASSYRGRGKDTQYF. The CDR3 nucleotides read TGTGCCAGCAGCTACAGGGGGCGAGGAAAAGATACGCAGTATTTT. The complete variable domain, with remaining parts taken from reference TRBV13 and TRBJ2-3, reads AAGVIQSPRHLIKEKRETATLKCYPIPRHDTVYWYQQGPGQDPQFLISFYEKMQSDKGSIPDRFSAQQFSDYHSELNMSSLELGDSALYFCASSYRGRGKDTQYFGPGTRLTVL.

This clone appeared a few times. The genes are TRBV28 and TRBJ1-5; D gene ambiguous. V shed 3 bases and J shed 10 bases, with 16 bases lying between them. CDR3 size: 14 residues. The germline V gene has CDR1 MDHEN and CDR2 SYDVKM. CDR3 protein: CASSFSNGPNPQHF. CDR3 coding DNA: TGTGCCAGCAGTTTTTCGAACGGGCCAAACCCCCAGCATTTT.

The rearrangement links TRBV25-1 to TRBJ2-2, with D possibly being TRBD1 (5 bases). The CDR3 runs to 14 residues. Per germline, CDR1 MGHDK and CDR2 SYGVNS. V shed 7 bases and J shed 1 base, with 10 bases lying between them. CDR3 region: CASNGRGNTGELFF. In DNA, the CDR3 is TGTGCCAGCAATGGAAGGGGGAACACCGGGGAGCTGTTTTTT.

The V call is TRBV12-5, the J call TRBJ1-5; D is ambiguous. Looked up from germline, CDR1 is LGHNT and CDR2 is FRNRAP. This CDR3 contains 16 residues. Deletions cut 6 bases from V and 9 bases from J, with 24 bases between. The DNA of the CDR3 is TGTGCTAGTGGGGATGGACCGAGCTGGGGTCTGGGGCCCCAGCATTTT. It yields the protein CASGDGPSWGLGPQHF.